These 19 T cell receptor beta chains share one sample of origin, sequenced in a study of read filtering for tumor transcriptome and immune sequencing. This library used roughly 430 ng RNA and molecular barcoded adaptors spanning alpha/delta and beta/gamma chains. TCRdb reprocessed the reads with MiXCR, giving one entry per CDR3 protein. The sample holds roughly 27,000 distinct CDR3 sequences, under 15% seen once. Sequencing was carried out using a population of CD138-negative cells sorted from bone marrow. The receptors shown here come from a donor aged 40 or older with multiple myeloma.

This clonotype showed up many times. The gene calls are TRBV29-1 and TRBJ2-3; no firm D call. V gave up 1 base and J gave up 3 bases, with 5 bases separating them. Germline CDR1 is SQVTM and CDR2 is ANQGSEA. The CDR3 runs to 12 residues. The CDR3 spells CSVEGGTDTQYF. CDR3 coding DNA: TGCAGCGTTGAAGGTGGGACAGATACGCAGTATTTT.

The sample holds many counts of this clonotype. The chain joins TRBV5-1 to TRBJ2-2, with TRBD2 matching 11 bases. The V and J ends lost 2 bases and 1 base, in that order; junction bases with no gene match: 1. Germline CDR1 is SGHRS and CDR2 is YFSETQ. This CDR3 is 16 amino acids long. The CDR3 is CASSFLAGGNTGELFF. As DNA, the CDR3 is TGCGCCAGCAGCTTTCTAGCGGGAGGGAACACCGGGGAGCTGTTTTTT.

This clonotype was counted ten times or more. The chain uses TRBV7-2 and TRBJ2-5, with D unresolved. Trimming took off 5 bases at V and 5 bases at J, with 9 bases between the two ends. Germline CDR1 SGHTA, CDR2 FQGNSA. The CDR3 extends over 12 amino acids. The CDR3 DNA sequence: TGTGCCAGCAGCCTCCTAAGGGAGACCCAGTACTTC. It codes for CASSLLRETQYF.

This clonotype was seen at least ten times. The V call is TRBV24-1, the J call TRBJ2-2; perhaps TRBD2 as D (6 bases). This CDR3 has 17 amino acids. Germline values: CDR1 KGHDR, CDR2 SFDVKD. The ends were cut back, 1 base at V and 2 bases at J, with 13 bases in the middle. CDR3 nucleotide sequence: TGTGCCACCAGTGATTTTGGCGGGGTCCTAAACACCGGGGAGCTGTTTTTT. Encoded protein: CATSDFGGVLNTGELFF.

This clonotype was seen many times. This sequence joins TRBV6-1 and TRBJ2-1; D ambiguous. CDR3 size: 14 residues. CDR1 is MNHNS, CDR2 SASEGT, per germline. V gave up 4 bases and J gave up 0 bases, with 7 bases separating them. The CDR3 spells CASSGWSSYNEQFF. CDR3 DNA sequence: TGTGCCAGCAGTGGATGGAGCTCCTACAATGAGCAGTTCTTC.

In its sample, this clonotype was seen many times. The CDR3 DNA reads as TGTGCCAGCAGTTACCGCCGGACAGTACCCAATTCACCCCTCCACTTT. Protein product: CASSYRRTVPNSPLHF. This rearrangement joins TRBV6-2 or TRBV6-3 to TRBJ1-6; maybe TRBD1 (6 bases). Germline values: CDR1 MNHEY, CDR2 SVGEGT. V gave up 2 bases and J gave up 7 bases, with 15 bases separating them. CDR3 length: 16 residues.

The gene calls are TRBV6-2 or TRBV6-3 and TRBJ2-1; the match to TRBD2 covers 9 bases. There are 15 residues in the CDR3. The J segment lost 3 bases and the V segment lost 7 bases, leaving 7 bases of the junction unmatched. From germline, CDR1 is MNHEY and CDR2 SVGEGT. CDR3: CASIKTSGDYNEQFF. The DNA for the CDR3 is TGTGCCAGCATCAAGACTAGCGGAGACTACAATGAGCAGTTCTTC.

This clonotype came up many times. The chain combines TRBV20-1 with TRBJ1-4; D not resolved. Trimming pared 2 bases from V and 7 bases from J, leaving 8 bases between. In germline, CDR1 is DFQATT, CDR2 SNEGSKA (reference sequence). The CDR3 sequence is 12 residues long. The CDR3 protein is CSARSPSEKLFF. In DNA, the CDR3 is TGCAGTGCTAGAAGTCCCAGTGAAAAACTGTTTTTT.

This clonotype was observed many times. The chain is built from TRBV4-1 and TRBJ2-1; 7 bases fit TRBD2. This CDR3 comprises 16 residues. The V segment lost 6 bases and the J segment 1 base; nucleotides outside the gene matches: 9. Germline CDR1 MGHRA, CDR2 YSYEKL. CDR3 sequence (DNA): TGCGCCAGCAGTCACTTGACTAGCCGTTCCTACAATGAGCAGTTCTTC. This sequence encodes CASSHLTSRSYNEQFF.

Many counts were recorded for this clonotype. V and J are TRBV7-8 and TRBJ2-7; D possibly corresponds to TRBD2 (6 bases). CDR1 SGHVS and CDR2 FQNEAQ come from the germline V gene. This CDR3 has 14 residues. Trimming removed 5 bases from V and 0 bases from J, with 11 bases in between. The CDR3, as DNA: TGTGCCAGCAGCCGAACTAGCTCCTCCTACGAGCAGTACTTC. Protein product: CASSRTSSSYEQYF.

To note about this clonotype: Possible read error: a much larger clone is one base away. The chain joins TRBV10-2 to TRBJ1-1, with 7 bases fitting TRBD1. The CDR3 is 15 amino acids. CDR1 WSHSY and CDR2 SAAADI come from the germline V gene. The trim removed 1 base at V and 1 base at J, leaving 3 bases unmatched. As DNA, the CDR3 is TGCGCCAGCAGTGAGTTTAGACAGGGGAACACTGAAGCTTTCTTT. Amino acids: CASSEFRQGNTEAFF.

Many counts were recorded for this clonotype. The chain combines TRBV14 with TRBJ2-7; 8 nucleotides agree with TRBD1. The germline V gene has CDR1 SGHDN and CDR2 FVKESK. The CDR3 extends over 15 amino acids. The junction had 8 bases not matched to a gene; V was cut back by 4 bases and J by 3 bases. The DNA of the CDR3 is TGTGCCAGCAGCCGGAGAGGACAGGGTCTCTACGAGCAGTACTTC. This encodes CASSRRGQGLYEQYF.

This clonotype has at least ten counts. V usage is TRBV9 and J usage is TRBJ1-1; possibly TRBD1 for D (5 bases). Germline CDR1 and CDR2: SGDLS and YYNGEE. Between the trimmed V and J ends, which lost 0 bases and 0 bases, there was a span of 9 bases. This CDR3 has 15 amino acids. The DNA of the CDR3 is TGTGCCAGCAGCGTAGGAGGGGAAGTGAACACTGAAGCTTTCTTT. Translated: CASSVGGEVNTEAFF.

At least ten counts were recorded for this clonotype. This sequence joins TRBV5-1 and TRBJ2-3; D is unresolved. Per the germline V gene, CDR1 is SGHRS and CDR2 is YFSETQ. Trimming shortened V by 1 base and J by 4 bases, and 13 bases separated the two germline ends. The CDR3 has 15 residues. The CDR3 loop reads CASSLRFDPPDTQYF. The CDR3 nucleotides read TGCGCCAGCAGCTTGAGGTTCGACCCGCCAGATACGCAGTATTTT.

This clonotype was found many times. This chain links TRBV28 with TRBJ1-4; D possibly corresponds to TRBD1 (5 bases). There are 13 residues in the CDR3. Deletions cut 7 bases from V and 8 bases from J, with 14 bases between. Germline V gene lookup returns CDR1 MDHEN and CDR2 SYDVKM. The CDR3 DNA is TGTGCCAGCATCCGGGGGTTAGGAGAAAAACTGTTTTTT. This translates into CASIRGLGEKLFF.

This clonotype was observed many times. The chain uses TRBV4-1 and TRBJ2-7; 8 nucleotides agree with TRBD1. Trimming took 3 bases from V and 5 from J; bases not matched to a gene: 18. In germline, CDR1 is MGHRA, CDR2 YSYEKL. The CDR3 extends over 18 amino acids. The CDR3 DNA reads as TGCGCCAGCAGCCACCCCACCGGAGGAGACAGGGGTTTCCACGAGCAGTACTTC. Residues: CASSHPTGGDRGFHEQYF.

This clonotype was picked up many times. This chain uses TRBV6-5 with TRBJ2-7; maybe TRBD1 (6 bases). Trimming cost V 6 bases and J 4 bases, with 19 bases left between them. The CDR3 has 15 amino acids. Looked up from germline, CDR1 is MNHEY and CDR2 is SVGAGI. The CDR3, as DNA: TGTGCCAGCAGAGCCGGGACAAAGGGGGATTACGAGCAGTACTTC. Protein product: CASRAGTKGDYEQYF.

The gene calls are TRBV5-1 and TRBJ2-3; 9 nucleotides agree with TRBD1. The CDR3 spans 16 residues. In germline, CDR1 is SGHRS, CDR2 YFSETQ. The junction had 19 bases not matched to a gene; V was cut back by 3 bases and J by 14 bases. CDR3 loop: CASSWEQGARTDTPYF. Written as DNA, the CDR3 is TGCGCCAGCAGCTGGGAACAGGGGGCTAGGACAGACACACCGTATTTT.

This clonotype has ten or more counts. The J gene is TRBJ2-5, the V gene TRBV6-1; 7 nucleotides agree with TRBD2. The CDR3 covers 15 residues. V shed 2 bases and J 5 bases; nucleotides not matched to a gene: 8. Germline CDR1 reads MNHNS; CDR2 reads SASEGT. The CDR3 bases are TGTGCCAGCAGTGAAATGGCGGGAGAGTGGGAGACCCAGTACTTC. This encodes CASSEMAGEWETQYF.